One sample yielded the 29 T cell receptor beta chains listed below, sequenced in a study of memory CD4+ T cells and cytomegalovirus serostatus. Single viable CD3+CD4+CD8-CD45RO+ cells were sorted as the memory CD4+ T cells. The protocol was immunoSEQ multiplex PCR, while the TCRdb copy is restricted to in-frame clones and leaves out a portion. The sample has 48,000 or so clones; approximately 78% are singletons. Sequenced material: memory CD4+ T cells from blood. The receptors come from an adult in good health and CMV-seronegative.

This clone was detected a few times. This CDR3 reads CASSASKADTQYF. In DNA, the CDR3 is TGTGCCAGCAGTGCCTCAAAGGCAGATACGCAGTATTTT. The chain is built from TRBV2 and TRBJ2-3; D ambiguous. The CDR3 is made up of 13 amino acids. From germline, CDR1 is SNHLY and CDR2 FYNNEI. The ends were cut back, 4 bases at V and 4 bases at J, with 9 bases in the middle.

This clone came up a few times. The rearrangement joins TRBV6-1 to TRBJ2-7; a possible D gene is TRBD1 (5 bases). The CDR3 spans 15 residues. Germline V gene sequence: CDR1 MNHNS, CDR2 SASEGT. V lost 6 bases, J lost 1 base, and 16 bases lay in between. The CDR3 protein is CASRNQGQASYEQYF. The CDR3 DNA follows: TGTGCCAGCAGGAACCAGGGCCAGGCGTCCTACGAGCAGTACTTC.

This clone was seen a single time. The chain is built from TRBV5-6 and TRBJ1-1, with D possibly TRBD1 on 6 matching bases. The CDR3 consists of 15 residues. V was shortened by 1 base and J by 4 bases, with 14 bases between the two germline ends. Germline V CDR1 and CDR2: SGHDT, YYEEEE. CDR3 sequence (DNA): TGTGCCAGCAGCTTGCCAGGGGAAGGGGGCACTGAAGCTTTCTTT. This gives the protein CASSLPGEGGTEAFF.

V is TRBV29-1 and J is TRBJ2-1; TRBD1 is a possible D gene (6 bases). CDR3 size: 13 residues. Trimming took off 7 bases at V and 2 bases at J, with 12 bases between the two ends. The V gene's germline CDR1 is SQVTM and CDR2 ANQGSEA. The CDR3 sequence is CSGRDTTYNEQFF. The DNA for the CDR3 is TGCAGCGGCCGGGACACTACCTACAATGAGCAGTTCTTC.

The gene calls are TRBV14 and TRBJ2-1, with D tentatively TRBD2 (6 bases). The V gene lost 4 bases and the J gene lost 0 bases, with 16 bases spanning the gap. There are 17 residues in the CDR3. Per germline, CDR1 SGHDN and CDR2 FVKESK. CDR3 nucleotide sequence: TGTGCCAGCAGCCGCCGACCGGGGGTGGCCTCCTACAATGAGCAGTTCTTC. Its translation is CASSRRPGVASYNEQFF.

This clone was seen a handful of times. The chain employs TRBV18 and TRBJ1-5; TRBD1 might be the D (6 bases). The ends were cut back, 5 bases at V and 6 bases at J, with 14 bases in the middle. The CDR3 is made up of 14 amino acids. CDR1 and CDR2 (germline): KGHSH, LQKENI. CDR3 amino acids: CASSGSGQFQPQHF. In nucleotides, the CDR3 is TGTGCCAGCTCAGGCTCGGGACAATTTCAGCCCCAGCATTTT.

A word on this clone: This sample includes further DNA sequences coding for the same CDR3. The chain joins TRBV5-1 to TRBJ1-4; D is possibly TRBD1 (5 bases). The CDR3 is made up of 15 amino acids. CDR1 SGHRS and CDR2 YFSETQ come from the germline V gene. Trimming took 4 bases from V and 0 from J, leaving 10 bases between them. CDR3 nucleotide sequence: TGCGCCAGCAGCCCGGAAGGGGCAACTAATGAAAAACTGTTTTTT. This gives the protein CASSPEGATNEKLFF.

The chain combines TRBV7-9 with TRBJ1-4; no definite D call. V was trimmed by 5 bases and J by 6 bases, leaving 13 bases between them. The germline V gene encodes CDR1 SEHNR and CDR2 FQNEAQ (reference sequence). This CDR3 has 14 residues. The CDR3 loop is CASSANSLDEKLFF. As DNA, the CDR3 is TGTGCCAGCAGCGCCAATAGTCTAGATGAAAAACTGTTTTTT.

This rearrangement joins TRBV28 to TRBJ2-7, with 12 nucleotides matching TRBD2. Germline values: CDR1 MDHEN, CDR2 SYDVKM. Germline trimming cut 10 bases from V and 7 bases from J; bases unmatched to any gene: 11. The CDR3 extends over 14 amino acids. CDR3 in DNA: TGTGCCACCCTCGGACTAGCGGGAACGTGGGAGCAGTACTTC. It codes for CATLGLAGTWEQYF. The complete variable domain, with remaining parts taken from reference TRBV28 and TRBJ2-7, reads DVKVTQSSRYLVKRTGEKVFLECVQDMDHENMFWYRQDPGLGLRLIYFSYDVKMKEKGDIPEGYSVSREKKERFSLILESASTNQTSMYLCATLGLAGTWEQYFGPGTRLTVT.

This clone was recorded many times. The chain is built from TRBV5-6 and TRBJ2-7; 10 positions agree with TRBD1. The CDR3 runs to 15 residues. Germline V gene sequence: CDR1 SGHDT, CDR2 YYEEEE. The V segment lost 4 bases and the J segment 5 bases; nucleotides outside the gene matches: 9. CDR3: CASSPLGTGDHEQYF. The CDR3 nucleotides read TGTGCCAGCAGCCCCCTCGGGACAGGGGACCACGAGCAGTACTTC. The variable domain in full, completed from reference TRBV5-6 and TRBJ2-7, reads DAGVTQSPTHLIKTRGQQVTLRCSPKSGHDTVSWYQQALGQGPQFIFQYYEEEERQRGNFPDRFSGHQFPNYSSELNVNALLLGDSALYLCASSPLGTGDHEQYFGPGTRLTVT.

This chain links TRBV2 with TRBJ1-1; D is unclear. Trimming left V 7 bases short and J 0 bases short, with 12 bases between. Germline-derived CDR1 and CDR2 are SNHLY and FYNNEI. The CDR3 length is 14 residues. CDR3 nucleotide sequence: TGTGCCAGCATCCGTTCCTACTTGAACACTGAAGCTTTCTTT. Translated, it gives CASIRSYLNTEAFF.

This sequence joins TRBV19 and TRBJ1-5; a possible D gene is TRBD1 (6 bases). Germline CDR1 LNHDA, CDR2 SQIVND (reference sequence). Trimming left V 3 bases short and J 9 bases short, with 12 bases between. The CDR3 runs 13 residues. The CDR3 loop is CASSMDSKRPQHF. Written as DNA, the CDR3 is TGTGCCAGTAGTATGGACAGCAAGCGGCCCCAGCATTTT.

V gene TRBV18 combines with J gene TRBJ2-3; 10 bases are shared with TRBD1. The junction had 10 bases not matched to a gene; V was cut back by 2 bases and J by 14 bases. The CDR3 loop spans 14 amino acids. CDR1 is KGHSH, CDR2 LQKENI, per germline. CDR3 bases: TGTGCCAGCTCACCAGGACAGGGGGGACTCCATGCGTATTTT. This gives the protein CASSPGQGGLHAYF.

This clone was seen a single time. The J gene is TRBJ1-3, the V gene TRBV18; 9 bases are shared with TRBD1. Germline CDR1 and CDR2: KGHSH and LQKENI. The CDR3 length is 17 residues. J lost 0 bases, V lost 4 bases, and 7 bases had no gene match. CDR3 in DNA: TGTGCCAGCTCACGGGATCCGACAGGGGGCTCTGGAAACACCATATATTTT. It specifies CASSRDPTGGSGNTIYF.

The chain is built from TRBV18 and TRBJ2-2; D is perhaps TRBD1 (5 bases). The germline V gene encodes CDR1 KGHSH and CDR2 LQKENI. Deletions cut 2 bases from V and 0 bases from J, with 7 bases between. This CDR3 comprises 15 residues. The CDR3 coding sequence is TGTGCCAGCTCACCATGGACACCGAACACCGGGGAGCTGTTTTTT. It yields the protein CASSPWTPNTGELFF. Filled out from reference TRBV18 and TRBJ2-2, the complete variable domain reads NAGVMQNPRHLVRRRGQEARLRCSPMKGHSHVYWYRQLPEEGLKFMVYLQKENIIDESGMPKERFSAEFPKEGPSILRIQQVVRGDSAAYFCASSPWTPNTGELFFGEGSRLTVL.

The chain is built from TRBV2 and TRBJ2-7; TRBD2 matches 7 bases. The V gene end was trimmed by 4 bases and the J gene end by 3 bases; junction bases not matched to a gene: 6. Germline CDR1 reads SNHLY; CDR2 reads FYNNEI. The CDR3 is made up of 14 amino acids. The CDR3 DNA reads as TGTGCCAGCAGTGCCGCACGGGGGGACTACGAGCAGTACTTC. This translates into CASSAARGDYEQYF.

This clone was found a few times. V is TRBV2 and J is TRBJ1-3; D may be TRBD1 (6 bases). The CDR3 has 16 residues. V dropped 4 bases and J dropped 4 bases, with 17 bases sitting between them. The germline V gene encodes CDR1 SNHLY and CDR2 FYNNEI. CDR3 sequence: CASSGGTGRSGNTIYF. The DNA for the CDR3 is TGTGCCAGCAGTGGGGGAACAGGGAGGTCCGGAAACACCATATATTTT. Full variable domain (missing parts from reference TRBV2 and TRBJ1-3): EPEVTQTPSHQVTQMGQEVILRCVPISNHLYFYWYRQILGQKVEFLVSFYNNEISEKSEIFDDQFSVERPDGSNFTLKIRSTKLEDSAMYFCASSGGTGRSGNTIYFGEGSWLTVV.

The DNA of the CDR3 is TGTGCCATCAAGATGTCGGGGGCGGATGAAAAACTGTTTTTT. This translates into CAIKMSGADEKLFF. The V call is TRBV10-3, the J call TRBJ1-4; D perhaps matches TRBD1 (6 bases). CDR3 size: 14 residues. The germline gives CDR1 ENHRY, CDR2 SYGVKD. Trimming cost V 7 bases and J 6 bases, with 15 bases left between them.

The chain links TRBV5-6 to TRBJ2-3; 10 bases match TRBD2. CDR1 is SGHDT and CDR2 is YYEEEE in the germline V gene. Trimming took 4 bases from V and 6 from J; bases not matched to a gene: 5. CDR3 length: 14 amino acids. The CDR3 bases are TGTGCCAGCAGCCCGGGACTAGCGTTGGATACGCAGTATTTT. The encoded protein is CASSPGLALDTQYF.

The chain has TRBV6-5 and TRBJ2-1; D unclear. This CDR3 contains 11 residues. V shed 6 bases and J shed 16 bases, with 16 bases lying between them. Germline-derived CDR1 and CDR2 are MNHEY and SVGAGI. The DNA for the CDR3 is TGTGCCAGCAGCTCCAGGCGCGGAGCCTTCTTC. Translated: CASSSRRGAFF.

Here the CDR3 reads CASGGTYTEAFF. CDR3 bases: TGCGCCAGCGGAGGGACGTACACTGAAGCTTTCTTT. The chain recombines TRBV5-1 with TRBJ1-1; tentative D call: TRBD1 (5 bases). V lost 7 bases and J lost 3, with 10 bases in between. The CDR3 spans 12 residues. CDR1 SGHRS and CDR2 YFSETQ come from the germline V gene.

In this sample, this clone turned up a few times. V is TRBV10-3 and J is TRBJ1-5; 7 bases match TRBD1. Germline values: CDR1 ENHRY, CDR2 SYGVKD. CDR3 size: 18 residues. The trim removed 3 bases at V and 8 bases at J, leaving 19 bases unmatched. The CDR3 bases are TGTGCCATCAGTGACCGCGGGACAGCCCGCCGGGGAGTGGAGCCCCAGCATTTT. Protein product: CAISDRGTARRGVEPQHF.

The J gene is TRBJ1-1, the V gene TRBV7-9; the D gene is possibly TRBD1 (6 bases). CDR3 length: 13 amino acids. CDR1 is SEHNR and CDR2 is FQNEAQ in the germline V gene (reference sequence). Trimming shortened V by 1 base and J by 8 bases, and 11 bases separated the two germline ends. The DNA of the CDR3 is TGTGCCAGCAGCTTAGATGGGGGGCGGGAAGCTTTCTTT. This encodes CASSLDGGREAFF.

V usage is TRBV29-1 and J usage is TRBJ2-3; 13 nucleotides match TRBD2. From germline, CDR1 is SQVTM and CDR2 ANQGSEA. V shed 7 bases, J shed 2 bases, and the junction held 3 bases outside the gene matches. This CDR3 has 14 amino acids. The CDR3 reads CSATSGRATDTQYF. The CDR3, as DNA: TGCAGCGCCACTAGCGGGAGGGCCACAGATACGCAGTATTTT.

The sample holds one count of this clone. The chain combines TRBV2 with TRBJ2-3, with 8 bases identical to TRBD1. J lost 2 bases, V lost 8 bases, and 6 bases had no gene match. The CDR3 loop spans 14 amino acids. The V gene's germline CDR1 is SNHLY and CDR2 FYNNEI. In DNA form, the CDR3 reads TGTGCCAGCGGGACAGGCCGTCTCACAGATACGCAGTATTTT. As protein: CASGTGRLTDTQYF.

The chain uses TRBV18 and TRBJ2-1, with 8 nucleotides matching TRBD1. From germline, CDR1 is KGHSH and CDR2 LQKENI. J lost 4 bases, V lost 2 bases, and 10 bases had no gene match. The CDR3 is 17 residues long. The CDR3 sequence is CASSPMEAGGAYNEQFF. The CDR3 DNA is TGTGCCAGCTCACCAATGGAGGCAGGGGGCGCGTACAATGAGCAGTTCTTC.

This clone was picked up one time. The chain is built from TRBV6-5 and TRBJ2-2; possibly TRBD1 for D (6 bases). V lost 4 bases, J lost 8 bases, and 14 bases lay in between. The germline V gene has CDR1 MNHEY and CDR2 SVGAGI. This CDR3 region has 14 residues. The DNA of the CDR3 is TGTGCCAGCAGTTTATACAGGGTTACGGGGGAGCTGTTTTTT. Translation gives CASSLYRVTGELFF.

This chain links TRBV19 with TRBJ1-1; D is perhaps TRBD1 (5 bases). This CDR3 is 13 amino acids long. V gave up 5 bases and J gave up 4 bases, with 11 bases separating them. The germline V gene has CDR1 LNHDA and CDR2 SQIVND (reference sequence). CDR3 coding DNA: TGTGCCAGTAGTGTTGGTAGGGGCACTGAAGCTTTCTTT. This codes for CASSVGRGTEAFF.

V and J are TRBV14 and TRBJ1-1, with 8 nucleotides matching TRBD1. Germline lookup yields CDR1 SGHDN and CDR2 FVKESK. There are 13 residues in the CDR3. Losses at the gene ends were 5 bases for V and 5 bases for J; bases not matched to a gene: 4. CDR3 sequence: CASSTDRGTEAFF. The CDR3, as DNA: TGTGCCAGCAGCACCGACAGGGGAACTGAAGCTTTCTTT.